This TCR beta chain comes out of a study of identical twins. Findings of the study overall: Beta out-of-frame sequences showed weaker excess twin sharing. Abundant beta clonotypes from cord blood had fewer insertions, unlike memory repertoires, which showed none.

Details on this clonotype: Antigen: not known.

The CDR3 covers 17 residues. In germline, CDR1 is MNHEY, CDR2 SVGAGI. V was clipped by 2 bases and J by 2 bases; unmatched bases: 10. TCRdb recomputed calls from the 5' RACE reads with MiXCR, one row per CDR3 protein. The sample consists of around 670,000 distinct CDR3 sequences, approximately 6% of them appearing once. The sample comprised naive T cells sorted from blood. The chain joins TRBV6-5 to TRBJ2-5, with 8 bases aligning to TRBD1. This receptor was taken from a man aged 18 to 29 in good health. The CDR3 region is CASSYPGTGGTQETQYF. In nucleotides, the CDR3 is TGTGCCAGCAGTTACCCAGGGACAGGCGGAACACAAGAGACCCAGTACTTC.